The rows below give T cell receptor beta chains drawn from one sample of a study of identifying expanded T cells in peripheral blood. Assay: immunoSEQ multiplex PCR; the TCRdb copy retains only in-frame clones and omits some. The table lists about 54,000 clones, more than 70% of them singletons. Sequenced sample: blood. These TCRs come from a person aged 18 to 75 in good health. Each CDR3 is given with its conserved first and last residue. Each record gives: J gene, clone size, D gene, CDR3 length, V gene, CDR3 DNA, CDR3 protein. D genes are given only for firm matches. Clone size, where shown, is once, few, many, or a class for clones that have expanded.

j_gene: TRBJ2-7; abundance: -; d_gene: -; len: 15; v_gene: TRBV19; CDR3nt: TGTGCCAGTAGTATAGGTAAAGGGGCCGGCTACGAGCAGTACTTC; CDR3aa: CASSIGKGAGYEQYF
j_gene: TRBJ2-3; abundance: -; d_gene: TRBD1; len: 15; v_gene: TRBV5-6; CDR3nt: TGTGCCAGCAGCTCCCCGGACAGGTTAACAGATACGCAGTATTTT; CDR3aa: CASSSPDRLTDTQYF
j_gene: TRBJ1-1; abundance: -; d_gene: -; len: 14; v_gene: TRBV7-8; CDR3nt: TGTGCCAGCAGCTTAGATGGGGAGATCACTGAAGCTTTCTTT; CDR3aa: CASSLDGEITEAFF
j_gene: TRBJ2-5; abundance: -; d_gene: TRBD2; len: 14; v_gene: TRBV7-2; CDR3nt: TGTGCCAGCAGGCGGACTAGCGGGGGAGAGACCCAGTACTTC; CDR3aa: CASRRTSGGETQYF
j_gene: TRBJ1-3; abundance: -; d_gene: TRBD1; len: 16; v_gene: TRBV18; CDR3nt: TGTGCCAGCTCACCAAAGGCACAGGGGTCCGGAAACACCATATATTTT; CDR3aa: CASSPKAQGSGNTIYF
j_gene: TRBJ1-1; abundance: -; d_gene: TRBD1; len: 13; v_gene: TRBV10-3; CDR3nt: TGTGCCAGCGGACAGGGGGGAGGCACTGAAGCTTTCTTT; CDR3aa: CASGQGGGTEAFF
j_gene: TRBJ2-7; abundance: -; d_gene: TRBD2; len: 17; v_gene: TRBV19; CDR3nt: TGTGCCAGTAGTATCGGACTAGCGGGACCGTGGGAGCGCGAGCAGTACTTC; CDR3aa: CASSIGLAGPWEREQYF
j_gene: TRBJ1-3; abundance: -; d_gene: TRBD1; len: 15; v_gene: TRBV6-5; CDR3nt: TGTGCCAGCAGAAACTATAAGACAGGGTTAGACACCATATATTTT; CDR3aa: CASRNYKTGLDTIYF
j_gene: TRBJ1-1; abundance: -; d_gene: -; len: 13; v_gene: TRBV28; CDR3nt: TGTGCCAGCAGTTCCAGAGGGGTCACTGAAGCTTTCTTT; CDR3aa: CASSSRGVTEAFF
j_gene: TRBJ1-1; abundance: -; d_gene: -; len: 13; v_gene: TRBV6-1; CDR3nt: TGTGCCAGCAGTGCCAATTGGAACACTGAAGCTTTCTTT; CDR3aa: CASSANWNTEAFF
j_gene: TRBJ2-7; abundance: once; d_gene: -; len: 14; v_gene: TRBV21-1; CDR3nt: TGTGCCAGCAGCACGCGGGACAGGCCCTACGAGCAGTACTTC; CDR3aa: CASSTRDRPYEQYF
j_gene: TRBJ2-7; abundance: -; d_gene: -; len: 9; v_gene: TRBV3-2; CDR3nt: TGTGCCAGCAGCCAAGGGCAGTACTTC; CDR3aa: CASSQGQYF
j_gene: TRBJ2-1; abundance: -; d_gene: -; len: 15; v_gene: TRBV9; CDR3nt: TGTGCCAGCAGCGACTATATCGGGGGCCGTAATGAGCAGTTCTTC; CDR3aa: CASSDYIGGRNEQFF
j_gene: TRBJ2-3; abundance: few; d_gene: -; len: 16; v_gene: TRBV12-5; CDR3nt: TGTGCTAGTGGTTTGGTACCTATACACAGCACAGATACGCAGTATTTT; CDR3aa: CASGLVPIHSTDTQYF
j_gene: TRBJ2-1; abundance: -; d_gene: TRBD1; len: 12; v_gene: TRBV9; CDR3nt: TGTGCCAGCAGCTCAACGACAGGGGCAAAGTTCTTC; CDR3aa: CASSSTTGAKFF
j_gene: TRBJ2-7; abundance: -; d_gene: TRBD2; len: 15; v_gene: TRBV7-9; CDR3nt: TGTGCCAGCAGCTTAGGAGGCGGGGGGTCCTACGAGCAGTACTTC; CDR3aa: CASSLGGGGSYEQYF
j_gene: TRBJ2-7; abundance: -; d_gene: -; len: 16; v_gene: TRBV27; CDR3nt: TGTGCCAGCAGTCCCCGCGACAGACTTAGAATTTACGAGCAGTACTTC; CDR3aa: CASSPRDRLRIYEQYF
j_gene: TRBJ1-3; abundance: -; d_gene: -; len: 16; v_gene: TRBV11-2; CDR3nt: TGTGCCAGCAGCTTAGTAACAGGGAAACTTGGAAACACCATATATTTT; CDR3aa: CASSLVTGKLGNTIYF
j_gene: TRBJ2-5; abundance: -; d_gene: TRBD1; len: 16; v_gene: TRBV5-6; CDR3nt: TGTGCCAGCAGCGCGCGGAGGACAGGGGGCTTTGAGACCCAGTACTTC; CDR3aa: CASSARRTGGFETQYF
j_gene: TRBJ2-2; abundance: few; d_gene: TRBD2; len: 16; v_gene: TRBV7-3; CDR3nt: TGTGCCAGCAGCCCCCAAGGGACTAGTAAGGCCGGGGAGCTGTTTTTT; CDR3aa: CASSPQGTSKAGELFF
j_gene: TRBJ2-3; abundance: -; d_gene: -; len: 14; v_gene: TRBV5-1; CDR3nt: TGCGCCAGCAGCTTAAGGGACCACACAGATACGCAGTATTTT; CDR3aa: CASSLRDHTDTQYF
j_gene: TRBJ2-7; abundance: -; d_gene: -; len: 13; v_gene: TRBV10-3; CDR3nt: TGTGCCATCAGTGAGCCGCCGCCCTACGAGCAGTACTTC; CDR3aa: CAISEPPPYEQYF
j_gene: TRBJ1-2; abundance: -; d_gene: -; len: 14; v_gene: TRBV2; CDR3nt: TGTGCCAGCCCTGCGAGCAGGGAAGGGTATGGCTACACCTTC; CDR3aa: CASPASREGYGYTF
j_gene: TRBJ1-2; abundance: -; d_gene: TRBD1; len: 16; v_gene: TRBV18; CDR3nt: TGTGCCAGCTCACCTGGGACAGGAACCAGGGCGGGTGGCTACACCTTC; CDR3aa: CASSPGTGTRAGGYTF
j_gene: TRBJ1-1; abundance: once; d_gene: TRBD1; len: 17; v_gene: TRBV7-2; CDR3nt: TGTGCCAGCAGCTTAGCTTACCTGACAGGGGGCAGCTCTGAAGCTTTCTTT; CDR3aa: CASSLAYLTGGSSEAFF
j_gene: TRBJ1-1; abundance: -; d_gene: TRBD1; len: 18; v_gene: TRBV29-1; CDR3nt: TGCAGCGTTGAAGTTCGGGGCATAAGCCGGGACAGAAAACATGAAGCTTTCTTT; CDR3aa: CSVEVRGISRDRKHEAFF
j_gene: TRBJ1-2; abundance: -; d_gene: -; len: 15; v_gene: TRBV4-2; CDR3nt: TGTGCCAGCAGCCAAGAAAGGGGGGCGCACTATGGCTACACCTTC; CDR3aa: CASSQERGAHYGYTF
j_gene: TRBJ2-3; abundance: -; d_gene: -; len: 13; v_gene: TRBV4-2; CDR3nt: TGTGCCAGCAGCCGGGGGGGCACAGATACGCAGTATTTT; CDR3aa: CASSRGGTDTQYF
j_gene: TRBJ2-7; abundance: few; d_gene: -; len: 11; v_gene: TRBV2; CDR3nt: TGTGCCAGCAGTGACAGGGGCGAGCAGTACTTC; CDR3aa: CASSDRGEQYF
j_gene: TRBJ2-1; abundance: -; d_gene: TRBD2; len: 13; v_gene: TRBV27; CDR3nt: TGTGCCAGCAGTTTAGGGAGCGGGATTGAGCAGTTCTTC; CDR3aa: CASSLGSGIEQFF
j_gene: TRBJ2-7; abundance: -; d_gene: TRBD1; len: 15; v_gene: TRBV13; CDR3nt: TGTGCCAGCAGCTCACGGAAAGGGACAGGAGACGAGCAGTACTTC; CDR3aa: CASSSRKGTGDEQYF
j_gene: TRBJ2-7; abundance: -; d_gene: -; len: 14; v_gene: TRBV7-6; CDR3nt: TGTGCCAGCAGCTTAGAGGCCAGGGCCCACGAGCAGTACTTC; CDR3aa: CASSLEARAHEQYF
j_gene: TRBJ2-6; abundance: -; d_gene: -; len: 14; v_gene: TRBV6-1; CDR3nt: TGTGCCAGCGGGGCGATCTCTGGGGCCAACGTCCTGACTTTC; CDR3aa: CASGAISGANVLTF
j_gene: TRBJ1-3; abundance: -; d_gene: -; len: 16; v_gene: TRBV5-6; CDR3nt: TGTGCCAGCACCTTTATGGGGGGCGACTCTGGAAACACCATATATTTT; CDR3aa: CASTFMGGDSGNTIYF
j_gene: TRBJ2-2; abundance: -; d_gene: -; len: 15; v_gene: TRBV6-5; CDR3nt: TGTGCCAGCAGCATGATTTCCGCGAACACCGGGGAGCTGTTTTTT; CDR3aa: CASSMISANTGELFF
j_gene: TRBJ1-2; abundance: -; d_gene: -; len: 14; v_gene: TRBV7-2; CDR3nt: TGTGCCAGCAGCCTCGGGACCCGCTTGGGGGGCTACACCTTC; CDR3aa: CASSLGTRLGGYTF
j_gene: TRBJ1-2; abundance: -; d_gene: TRBD1; len: 16; v_gene: TRBV28; CDR3nt: TGTGCCAGCAGCCTGGGCTCCGACAGGGGGAGGGATGGCTACACCTTC; CDR3aa: CASSLGSDRGRDGYTF
j_gene: TRBJ1-2; abundance: -; d_gene: TRBD1; len: 15; v_gene: TRBV28; CDR3nt: TGTGCCAGCAGTTTCGTGGACAGGGGTGACTATGGCTACACCTTC; CDR3aa: CASSFVDRGDYGYTF
j_gene: TRBJ1-2; abundance: -; d_gene: -; len: 12; v_gene: TRBV6-6; CDR3nt: TGTGCCACTCAGACAGGCGATCACGGCTACACCTTC; CDR3aa: CATQTGDHGYTF
j_gene: TRBJ2-3; abundance: -; d_gene: TRBD1; len: 15; v_gene: TRBV4-1; CDR3nt: TGCGCCAGCAGCTTGGACAGGGTCGCCACAGATACGCAGTATTTT; CDR3aa: CASSLDRVATDTQYF
j_gene: TRBJ2-1; abundance: -; d_gene: TRBD2; len: 14; v_gene: TRBV9; CDR3nt: TGTGCCAGCAGCGTTTCGGGACTAGGCAATGAGCAGTTCTTC; CDR3aa: CASSVSGLGNEQFF
j_gene: TRBJ2-4; abundance: few; d_gene: -; len: 13; v_gene: TRBV5-4; CDR3nt: TGTGCCAGCAGCGCCGGGACTGAAAACATTCAGTACTTC; CDR3aa: CASSAGTENIQYF
j_gene: TRBJ2-7; abundance: -; d_gene: TRBD1; len: 14; v_gene: TRBV19; CDR3nt: TGTGCCAGTAGCCCCGGACAGGGGCCTTACGAGCAGTACTTC; CDR3aa: CASSPGQGPYEQYF
j_gene: TRBJ2-5; abundance: -; d_gene: -; len: 15; v_gene: TRBV7-7; CDR3nt: TGTGCTAGCAGCCCTGGGACGGGAAACACCAAGACCCAGTACTTC; CDR3aa: CASSPGTGNTKTQYF
j_gene: TRBJ1-1; abundance: -; d_gene: -; len: 15; v_gene: TRBV7-2; CDR3nt: TGTGCCAGCAGCTTAGCGAGGGGGGACCTACCTGAAGCTTTCTTT; CDR3aa: CASSLARGDLPEAFF
j_gene: TRBJ1-4; abundance: -; d_gene: TRBD1; len: 14; v_gene: TRBV6-1; CDR3nt: TGTGCCAGCAGTCGACAGGGCCAAAATGAAAAACTGTTTTTT; CDR3aa: CASSRQGQNEKLFF
j_gene: TRBJ1-1; abundance: -; d_gene: TRBD1; len: 17; v_gene: TRBV5-6; CDR3nt: TGTGCCAGCAGCTTACGGACAGGGGGCGGGCGGAACACTGAAGCTTTCTTT; CDR3aa: CASSLRTGGGRNTEAFF
j_gene: TRBJ2-7; abundance: -; d_gene: -; len: 13; v_gene: TRBV7-2; CDR3nt: TGTGCCAGCAGCCAGTATGGGACCTACGAGCAGTACTTC; CDR3aa: CASSQYGTYEQYF
j_gene: TRBJ2-3; abundance: -; d_gene: -; len: 14; v_gene: TRBV5-6; CDR3nt: TGTGCCAGCAGCTTTGGCTGGGCCACAGATACGCAGTATTTT; CDR3aa: CASSFGWATDTQYF
j_gene: TRBJ2-6; abundance: -; d_gene: TRBD2; len: 18; v_gene: TRBV5-4; CDR3nt: TGTGCCAGCAGCTTGCCACTAGCGGGAGGGTCGGGGGCCAACGTCCTGACTTTC; CDR3aa: CASSLPLAGGSGANVLTF
j_gene: TRBJ1-4; abundance: -; d_gene: -; len: 14; v_gene: TRBV5-1; CDR3nt: TGCGCCAGCACCGCGGGGCTGGGAGGGGAAAAACTGTTTTTT; CDR3aa: CASTAGLGGEKLFF